This entry lists 2 T cell receptor beta chains sequenced from one sample in a study of blood T cell repertoires in COVID-19. Sequenced by immunoSEQ multiplex PCR; TCRdb stores in-frame clones only, minus some. The data contain approximately 260,000 clones, approximately 90% of them seen just once; the ten biggest clones take up about 7%. Material for sequencing was peripheral blood. These receptors originate from a man aged 55-75 years who had recovered from COVID-19.

Written as DNA, the CDR3 is TGTGCCAGCAGACAACAGGAATACGATGAAGCTTTCTTT. Protein: CASRQQEYDEAFF. J is TRBJ1-1 and V is TRBV6-5; D might be TRBD1 (5 bases). CDR1 and CDR2 (germline): MNHEY, SVGAGI. The length of the CDR3 is 13 residues. Trimming left V 6 bases short and J 7 bases short, with 15 bases between.

The gene calls are TRBV7-8 and TRBJ2-7; no clear D gene. This CDR3 contains 11 residues. Trimming shortened V by 3 bases and J by 5 bases, and 5 bases separated the two germline ends. From germline, CDR1 is SGHVS and CDR2 FQNEAQ. CDR3 nucleotide sequence: TGTGCCAGCAGCTTGTCAGACGAGCAGTACGTC. It specifies CASSLSDEQYV.